Given below is one T cell receptor (beta chain) in context. The antigen remains unidentified. The germline V and J ends were trimmed by 4 bases and 5 bases, with 9 bases remaining between them. CDR1 SGHDN and CDR2 FVKESK come from the germline V gene. This CDR3 has 14 amino acids. Per the original data handling: Samples had a median of 95,638 TCRs, ranging roughly 23,224 to 690,600. MiXCR, run by TCRdb on the RACE reads, gives a single entry per CDR3 protein. TCRdb's processing, not the authors', yielded these V and J calls. Altogether 110,000 to 150,000 distinct CDR3 sequences are present, approximately 12% being singletons, with the ten largest covering 1.1% to 1.5%. This sample is drawn from a study of human T cells and chemical hapten exposure. Study-wide context: Affected patients, primarily female, had alopecia areata, totalis or universalis.

Study-level findings and limits: Relative to controls, expanded TCRs formed significantly more large CDR3 similarity clusters.

As for time point: patch test 2, 6 weeks after DPC sensitization. The treatment: therapeutic diphenylcyclopropenone sensitization with weekly scalp DPC. Non-pregnant alopecia patients aged 18 to 70, suitable for DPC therapy. The sample consisted of whole blood, taken in connection with sensitization to the hapten diphenylcyclopropenone (DPC). The receptor was isolated from a woman between 45 and 65 years old with alopecia areata. Some clones in this sample may be carry-over from other donors' samples. The chain links TRBV14 to TRBJ1-6; a possible D gene is TRBD1 (5 bases). CDR3 protein: CASSRQGDNSPLHF. The CDR3 region has the DNA TGTGCCAGCAGCCGTCAGGGCGATAATTCACCCCTCCACTTT.